This TCR beta chain appears in the sequencing data of a study of T cells in Graves' hyperthyroidism and ophthalmopathy. CDR3 length: 15 amino acids. Between the trimmed V and J ends, which lost 6 bases and 4 bases, there was a span of 18 bases. Patients counted as stable if ophthalmopathy did not develop within 18 months. Not enrolled were patients with uncontrolled infection, other autoimmune disease, pregnancy or lactation. Extraction of PBMCs used approximately 10 ml of fresh peripheral blood. This clonotype was observed a few times. Using RNA transcripts as the source, TCR beta CDR3 regions were amplified. With the HTBI primer set, the TCR CDR3 went through a first round of RT-PCR. TCRdb passed the multiplex PCR reads through MiXCR, listing each CDR3 protein once. The sample yields around 760,000 distinct CDR3 sequences, over 35% seen once.

The sequence was obtained from a woman in her thirties or forties with Graves' hyperthyroidism. The sequencing input was blood. The rearrangement joins TRBV12-3 or TRBV12-4 to TRBJ1-2; D unresolved. CDR3 in DNA: TGTGCCAGCAGCGCTAGACTAACTGAGATCTATGGCTACACCTTC. Amino acids: CASSARLTEIYGYTF.